In this sample, the clone carrying this TCR beta chain turned up a few times. Its specificity is not known. These data come from a study of cytomegalovirus exposure and HLA in healthy donors. The PCR ran on 60 Vbeta and 13 Jbeta primers. Method: immunoSEQ multiplex PCR; TCRdb's copy keeps in-frame clones and lacks some. Found here are under 85,000 clones, about 76% of them singletons; the top ten hold 2.5% to 3.5%. In nominal health when sampled, donors likely had unrecorded immune exposures nonetheless. Broader study findings: The investigators catalogued 150 to 200 TCR beta chains as cytomegalovirus-associated. In a later analysis, DRB1 alleles had the most associated TCRs; HLA-C alleles the fewest. Accurate prediction of most subjects' HLA-A and HLA-B alleles from TCR beta sequences was reported.

Sequencing input: PBMCs. The receptor was isolated from a young man in good health and CMV-seronegative.

The CDR3 nucleotides are TGTGCCAGCAGCGGAGGGGACACTCGGGGACAAGAGACCCAGTACTTC. It is translated as CASSGGDTRGQETQYF. The chain employs TRBV9 and TRBJ2-5; TRBD1 might be the D (6 bases). The V gene's germline CDR1 is SGDLS and CDR2 YYNGEE. The CDR3 length is 16 residues. Trimming pared 3 bases from V and 2 bases from J, leaving 17 bases between.